This T cell receptor (beta chain) was recovered during a study of PD-1 blockade in classical Hodgkin lymphoma. TCRdb's table, derived via immunoSEQ multiplex PCR, lists solely in-frame clones and lacks some. The sample contains around 26,000 clones, 75% to 90% of which appear only once. Points on this clone: At one end the junction does not follow the germline gene, possibly because of a read error.

Specified time point: cycle 4 day 1 (C4D1), after about 6 weeks of nivolumab. All trial patients relapsed after autologous stem cell transplantation. Thawed PBMCs were the source of CD4+ T cells, purified by magnetic negative selection. The sample consisted of CD4+ T cells from blood, taken before the fourth cycle of nivolumab. The receptor's source is a human donor with classical Hodgkin lymphoma.

Here the CDR3 reads CASSLGVGQETQYF. The CDR3 nucleotides read TGTGCTAGCAGCTTGGGCGTGGGCCAAGAGACCCAGTACTTC. The chain combines TRBV7-7 with TRBJ2-5; no clear D. The germline CDR1 and CDR2 sequences are SSHAT and FNYEAQ (reference sequence). CDR3 length: 14 amino acids. Based on the CDR3 plus reference TRBV7-7 and TRBJ2-5, the full variable domain is GAGVSQSPRYKVTKRGQDVTLRCDPISSHATLYWYQQALGQGPEFLTYFNYEAQPDKSGLPSDRFSAERPEGSISTLTIQRTEQRDSAMYRCASSLGVGQETQYFGPGTRLLVL.